This T cell receptor beta chain originates from a study of CD8 T cells in Susac syndrome. cDNA came from 0.5 to 1 ug RNA primed by random hexamers. Each CDR3 protein is one row after TCRdb ran MiXCR on the immunoSEQ multiplex PCR reads. This sample has approximately 110,000 distinct CDR3 sequences, with roughly 96% found just once. The origin of this receptor is a human donor in good health. The source material was CD4+ T cells from PBMCs.

CDR3 coding DNA: TGTGCCAGCAGCGTAGCGAAGCGACAGAACACCGGGGAGCTGTTTTTT. This codes for CASSVAKRQNTGELFF. The chain joins TRBV9 to TRBJ2-2, with unresolved D. V was cut by 0 bases and J by 1 base, with 10 bases left in between. The CDR3 runs to 16 residues. In germline, CDR1 is SGDLS, CDR2 YYNGEE.